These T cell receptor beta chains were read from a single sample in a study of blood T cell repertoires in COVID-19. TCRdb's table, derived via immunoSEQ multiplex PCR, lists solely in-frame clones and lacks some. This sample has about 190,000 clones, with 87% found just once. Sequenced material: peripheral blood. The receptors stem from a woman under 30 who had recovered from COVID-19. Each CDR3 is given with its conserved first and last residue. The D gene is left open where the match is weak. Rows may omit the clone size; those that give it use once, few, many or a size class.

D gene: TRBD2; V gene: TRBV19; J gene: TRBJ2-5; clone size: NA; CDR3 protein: CASRLAGGETQYF; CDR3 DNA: TGTGCCAGTAGACTAGCGGGGGGAGAGACCCAGTACTTC
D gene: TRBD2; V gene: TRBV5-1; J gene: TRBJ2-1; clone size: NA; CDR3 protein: CASTVPGTSGSYEQFF; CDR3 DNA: TGCGCCAGCACGGTACCCGGGACTAGCGGGAGTTATGAGCAGTTCTTC
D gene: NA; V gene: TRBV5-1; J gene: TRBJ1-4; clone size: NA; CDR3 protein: CASSLSGVGEKLFF; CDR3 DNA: TGCGCCAGCAGCTTGTCAGGGGTGGGGGAAAAACTGTTTTTT
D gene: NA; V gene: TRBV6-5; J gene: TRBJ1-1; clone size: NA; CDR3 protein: CASSYSGSTEAFF; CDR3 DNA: TGTGCCAGCAGTTACTCGGGGAGCACTGAAGCTTTCTTT
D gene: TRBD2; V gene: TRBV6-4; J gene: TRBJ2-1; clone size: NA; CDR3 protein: CASSLTSFNEQFF; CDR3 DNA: TGTGCCAGCAGTTTGACTAGCTTCAATGAGCAGTTCTTC
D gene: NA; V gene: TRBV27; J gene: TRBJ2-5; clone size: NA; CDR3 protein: CASRRGGLLNQETQYF; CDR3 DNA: TGTGCCAGCAGGAGGGGGGGCTTGCTAAACCAAGAGACCCAGTACTTC
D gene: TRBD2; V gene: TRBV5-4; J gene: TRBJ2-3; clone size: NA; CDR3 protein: CASSSGGRGRTDTQYF; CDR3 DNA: TGTGCCAGCAGCTCGGGGGGGCGCGGACGCACAGATACGCAGTATTTT
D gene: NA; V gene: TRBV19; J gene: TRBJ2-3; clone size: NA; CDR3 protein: CASSTTSTDTQYF; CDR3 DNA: TGTGCCAGTAGTACGACTAGCACAGATACGCAGTATTTT
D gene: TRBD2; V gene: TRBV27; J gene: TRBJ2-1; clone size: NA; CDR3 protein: CASRPLLAGPYNEQFF; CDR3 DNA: TGTGCCAGCAGACCTCTCCTAGCGGGACCATACAATGAGCAGTTCTTC
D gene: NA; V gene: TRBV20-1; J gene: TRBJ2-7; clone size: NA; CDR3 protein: CSPVKNEQYF; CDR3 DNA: TGCAGTCCCGTTAAAAACGAGCAGTACTTC
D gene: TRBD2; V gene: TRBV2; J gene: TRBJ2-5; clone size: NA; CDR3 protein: CASRRLAGGEYF; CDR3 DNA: TGTGCCAGCAGGAGGCTAGCGGGAGGGGAGTACTTC
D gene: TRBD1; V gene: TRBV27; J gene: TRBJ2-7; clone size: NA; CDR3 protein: CASSSGQVVEQYF; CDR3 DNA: TGTGCCAGCAGTTCCGGACAGGTAGTCGAGCAGTACTTC
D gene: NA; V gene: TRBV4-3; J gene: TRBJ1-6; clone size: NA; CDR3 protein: CASSQGQENSPLHF; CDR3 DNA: TGCGCCAGCAGCCAAGGACAGGAGAATTCACCCCTCCACTTT
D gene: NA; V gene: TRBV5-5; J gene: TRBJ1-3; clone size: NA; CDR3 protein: CASSLVPYRGNTIYF; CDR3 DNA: TGTGCCAGCAGCTTGGTTCCATACAGGGGAAACACCATATATTTT
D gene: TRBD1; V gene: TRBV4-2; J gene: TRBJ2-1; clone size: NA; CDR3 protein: CASSRKAGTGSYNEQFF; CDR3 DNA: TGTGCCAGCAGCCGAAAAGCCGGGACAGGCTCCTACAATGAGCAGTTCTTC
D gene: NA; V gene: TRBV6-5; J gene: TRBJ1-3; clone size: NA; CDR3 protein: CASIKQGTGNTIYF; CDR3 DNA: TGTGCCAGCATCAAACAGGGAACTGGAAACACCATATATTTT
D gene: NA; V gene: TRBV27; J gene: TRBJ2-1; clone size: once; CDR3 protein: CASSYRVEQFF; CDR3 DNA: TGTGCCAGCAGTTACAGGGTTGAGCAGTTCTTC
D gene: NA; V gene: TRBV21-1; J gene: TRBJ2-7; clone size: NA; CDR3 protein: CASSKVRAGGPSYEQYF; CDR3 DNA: TGTGCCAGCAGCAAAGTAAGGGCGGGGGGCCCATCCTACGAGCAGTACTTC
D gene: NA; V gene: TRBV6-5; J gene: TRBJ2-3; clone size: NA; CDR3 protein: CASSYYSTSTDTQYF; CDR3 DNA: TGTGCCAGCAGCTACTACTCGACTAGCACAGATACGCAGTATTTT
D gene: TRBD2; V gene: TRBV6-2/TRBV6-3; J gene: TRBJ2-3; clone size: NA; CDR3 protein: CASSRTSGTISGLDTQYF; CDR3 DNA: TGTGCCAGCAGCCGGACTAGCGGGACGATCTCAGGTTTGGATACGCAGTATTTT
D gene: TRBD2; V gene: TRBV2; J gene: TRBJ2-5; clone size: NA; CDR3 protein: CALAGRLEETQYF; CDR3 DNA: TGTGCCCTAGCGGGGAGGCTTGAAGAGACCCAGTACTTC
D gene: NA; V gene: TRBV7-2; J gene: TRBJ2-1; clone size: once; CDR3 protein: CASSLDNYNEQFF; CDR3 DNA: TGTGCCAGCAGCTTGGACAATTACAATGAGCAGTTCTTC
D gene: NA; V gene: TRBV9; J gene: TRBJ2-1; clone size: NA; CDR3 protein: CASSPSTALNEQFF; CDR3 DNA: TGTGCCAGCAGCCCTTCGACAGCTCTCAATGAGCAGTTCTTC
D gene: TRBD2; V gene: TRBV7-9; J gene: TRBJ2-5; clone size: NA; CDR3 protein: CASSGLAGIQETQYF; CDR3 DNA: TGTGCCAGCAGCGGACTAGCGGGGATTCAAGAGACCCAGTACTTC
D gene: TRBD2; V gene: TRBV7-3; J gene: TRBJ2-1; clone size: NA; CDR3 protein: CASSLTSGIGDEQFF; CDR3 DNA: TGTGCCAGCAGCTTGACTAGCGGGATTGGCGATGAGCAGTTCTTC
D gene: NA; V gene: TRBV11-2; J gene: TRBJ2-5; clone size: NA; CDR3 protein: CASTPDRQETQYF; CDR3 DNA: TGTGCCAGCACCCCTGACAGGCAAGAGACCCAGTACTTC
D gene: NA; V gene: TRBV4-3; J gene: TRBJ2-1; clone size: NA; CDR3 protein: CASSQGGPNEQFF; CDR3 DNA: TGCGCCAGCAGCCAAGGAGGTCCCAATGAGCAGTTCTTC
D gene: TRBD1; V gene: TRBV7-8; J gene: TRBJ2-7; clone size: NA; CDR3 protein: CAIARDRVYEQYF; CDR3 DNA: TGTGCCATAGCCCGGGACAGGGTCTACGAGCAGTACTTC
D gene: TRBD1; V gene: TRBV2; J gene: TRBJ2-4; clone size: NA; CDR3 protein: CASSEGQGARNIQYF; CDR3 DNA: TGTGCCAGCAGTGAAGGACAGGGGGCACGCAACATTCAGTACTTC
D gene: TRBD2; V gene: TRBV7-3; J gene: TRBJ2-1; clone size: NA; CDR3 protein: CASSLWGRASGNNEQFF; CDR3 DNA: TGTGCCAGCAGCTTATGGGGAAGGGCTAGCGGAAACAATGAGCAGTTCTTC
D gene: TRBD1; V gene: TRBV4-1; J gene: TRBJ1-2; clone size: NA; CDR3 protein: CASSQETGKGAYGYTF; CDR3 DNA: TGCGCCAGCAGCCAAGAGACAGGGAAAGGGGCTTATGGCTACACCTTC
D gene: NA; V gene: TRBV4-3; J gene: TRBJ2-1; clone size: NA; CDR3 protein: CASSQEGGAQFF; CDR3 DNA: TGCGCCAGCAGCCAAGAGGGCGGGGCACAATTCTTC
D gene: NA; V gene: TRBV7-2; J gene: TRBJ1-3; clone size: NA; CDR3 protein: CASSTRVGVGGNTIYF; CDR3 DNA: TGTGCCAGCAGCACCCGGGTCGGGGTCGGGGGAAACACCATATATTTT
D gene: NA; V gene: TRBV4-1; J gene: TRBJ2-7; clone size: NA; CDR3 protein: CASSNRVSYEQYF; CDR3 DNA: TGCGCCAGCAGCAACAGGGTCTCCTACGAGCAGTACTTC
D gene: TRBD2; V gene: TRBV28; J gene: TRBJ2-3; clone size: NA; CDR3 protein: CASKGLAPSTDTQYF; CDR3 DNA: TGTGCCAGCAAGGGACTAGCGCCTAGCACAGATACGCAGTATTTT
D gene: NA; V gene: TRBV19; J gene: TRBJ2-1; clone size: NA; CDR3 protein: CASSISRGPYNEQFF; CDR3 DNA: TGTGCCAGTAGTATAAGCAGGGGCCCCTACAATGAGCAGTTCTTC
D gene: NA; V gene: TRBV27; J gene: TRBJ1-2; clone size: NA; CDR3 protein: CASSLGGTQGYTF; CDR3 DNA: TGTGCCAGCAGTTTGGGCGGGACGCAAGGCTACACCTTC
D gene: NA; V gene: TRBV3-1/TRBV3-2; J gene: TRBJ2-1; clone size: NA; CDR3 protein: CASSPVVANEQFF; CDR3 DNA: TGTGCCAGCAGCCCGGTGGTAGCCAATGAGCAGTTCTTC
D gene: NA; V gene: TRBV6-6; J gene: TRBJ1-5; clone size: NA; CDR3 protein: CASSGPRQPQHF; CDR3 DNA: TGTGCCAGCAGTGGGCCCCGTCAGCCCCAGCATTTT
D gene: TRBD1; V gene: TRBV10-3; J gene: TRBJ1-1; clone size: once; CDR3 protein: CAISLTGVGTEAFF; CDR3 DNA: TGTGCCATCAGTCTAACAGGGGTTGGCACTGAAGCTTTCTTT
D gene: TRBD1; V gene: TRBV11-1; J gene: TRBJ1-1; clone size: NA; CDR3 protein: CASSLALDRGRGPEAFF; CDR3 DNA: TGTGCCAGCAGCTTAGCGTTGGACAGGGGGCGCGGGCCTGAAGCTTTCTTT
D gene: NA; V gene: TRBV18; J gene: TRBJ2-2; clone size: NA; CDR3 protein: CASSPPGAGELFF; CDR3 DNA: TGTGCCAGCTCACCCCCGGGGGCCGGGGAGCTGTTTTTT
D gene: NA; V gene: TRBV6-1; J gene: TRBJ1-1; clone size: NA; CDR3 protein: CASSVVPTGLNTEAFF; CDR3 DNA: TGTGCCAGCAGTGTGGTTCCCACAGGGTTGAACACTGAAGCTTTCTTT
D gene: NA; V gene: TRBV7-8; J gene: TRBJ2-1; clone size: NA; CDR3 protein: CASSPGTPRDEQFF; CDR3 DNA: TGTGCCAGCAGCCCCGGGACTCCCAGGGATGAGCAGTTCTTC
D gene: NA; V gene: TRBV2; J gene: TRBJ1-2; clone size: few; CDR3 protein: CASTNSRGRDYGYTF; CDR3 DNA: TGTGCCAGCACCAACTCCCGGGGGAGAGACTATGGCTACACCTTC
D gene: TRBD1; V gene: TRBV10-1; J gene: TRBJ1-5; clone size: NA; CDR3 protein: CASSESRTGGKQPQHF; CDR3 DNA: TGCGCCAGCAGTGAGTCAAGGACAGGGGGTAAGCAGCCCCAGCATTTT